The rows below give T cell receptor beta chains drawn from one sample of a study of early T cells in non-severe SARS-CoV-2 infection. TCRdb ran MiXCR on the 5' RACE reads and lists one entry per CDR3 protein. The sample shows over 30,000 distinct CDR3 sequences, 5% to 7% of them seen only once. The sample consisted of whole blood. These receptors all stem from an adult who was a healthcare worker with PCR-confirmed SARS-CoV-2 infection or an uninfected control (not recorded which). The CDR3 runs from the conserved cysteine through the conserved F or W.

J gene | V gene | CDR3 protein
TRBJ1-6 | TRBV7-2 | CASSHNPHRDRGSPLHF
TRBJ2-4 | TRBV12-3/TRBV12-4 | CASSFRRQNIQYF
TRBJ1-5 | TRBV20-1 | CSATWDNQPQHF
TRBJ1-2 | TRBV12-3/TRBV12-4 | CASSLPENYGYTF
TRBJ1-1 | TRBV12-2 | CASRWRLPREDTEAFF
TRBJ2-3 | TRBV5-4 | CASSSLDTDTQYF
TRBJ2-7 | TRBV12-3/TRBV12-4 | CASGYSGRAYEQYF
TRBJ2-1 | TRBV30 | CAWSVIPTGLRNEQFF
TRBJ1-1 | TRBV9 | CASSFQGAEQAFF
TRBJ1-4 | TRBV12-3/TRBV12-4 | CASRSQGGTNEKLFF
TRBJ2-1 | TRBV5-5 | CASSSGTGPYNEQFF
TRBJ2-3 | TRBV7-9 | CASSGRLVRGTDTQYF
TRBJ1-5 | TRBV6-2/TRBV6-3 | CASSYFTGGPNQPQHF
TRBJ2-1 | TRBV29-1 | CSVEAGTPRRGEQFF
TRBJ1-1 | TRBV20-1 | CSARDGTGNTEAFF
TRBJ1-1 | TRBV29-1 | CSVEGQGGTEAFF